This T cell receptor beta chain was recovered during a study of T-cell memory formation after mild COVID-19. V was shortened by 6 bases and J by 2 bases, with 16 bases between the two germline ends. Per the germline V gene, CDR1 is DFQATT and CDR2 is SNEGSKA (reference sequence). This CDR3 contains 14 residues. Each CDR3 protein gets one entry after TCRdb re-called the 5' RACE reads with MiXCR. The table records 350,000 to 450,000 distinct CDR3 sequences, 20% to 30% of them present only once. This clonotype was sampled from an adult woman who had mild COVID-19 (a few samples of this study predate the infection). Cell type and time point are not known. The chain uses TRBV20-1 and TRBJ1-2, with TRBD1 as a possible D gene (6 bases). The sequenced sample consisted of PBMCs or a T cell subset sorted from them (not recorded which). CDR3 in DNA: TGCAGTGCAAGTATAGGACAGTCAAACTATGGCTACACCTTC. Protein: CSASIGQSNYGYTF.